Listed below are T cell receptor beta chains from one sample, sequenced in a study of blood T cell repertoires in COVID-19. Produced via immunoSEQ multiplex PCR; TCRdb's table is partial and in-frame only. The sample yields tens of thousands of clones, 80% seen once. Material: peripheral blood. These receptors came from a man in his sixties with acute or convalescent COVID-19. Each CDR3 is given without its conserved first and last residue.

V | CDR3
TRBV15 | ATSREGSRADTQY
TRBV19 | ASSLISGGSYEQY
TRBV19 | ASSPYAGSSYNEQF
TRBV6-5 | ASSSSYNSPLH
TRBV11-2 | ASSLVGAALYEQY
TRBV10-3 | ADIVGRAPYEQY
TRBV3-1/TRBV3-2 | ASSATGGGSPLH
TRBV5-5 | ASSGGSGGAPTGELF
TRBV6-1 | ASSDPGTGLSNSPLH
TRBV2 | ASTQWGLQETQY
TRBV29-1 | SVEVIGQGNTEAF
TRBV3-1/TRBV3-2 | ASSLQVRQEETQY
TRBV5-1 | ASSYTGDGYT
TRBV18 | ASSPGLGSYEQY
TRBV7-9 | ASSLSGLNSPLH
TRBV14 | ASSQGGGYGYT
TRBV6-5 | ASSYSAAFAGEQY
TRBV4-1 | ASSFFAGSYNEQF
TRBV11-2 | ASSPLGGAYQETQY
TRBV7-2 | ASSPRLAGGQHTQY
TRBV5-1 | ASSFQGQRETQY